These 31 T cell receptor beta chains came from one sample sequenced in a study of T-cell reconstitution after alpha-beta-depleted transplantation in children. The TCRbeta library was prepared with unique molecular identifiers. TCRdb used MiXCR to reprocess the PCR reads, holding one entry per CDR3 protein. Of hundreds of thousands of distinct CDR3 sequences listed, 15% to 20% are singletons. The material sequenced was PBMCs, mostly from graft donor cells, taken 360 days after TCRalphabeta/CD19-depleted stem cell transplant. The source is a male patient between 2 and 10 years old who had a stem cell transplant for acute lymphoblastic leukemia, so the T cells may come from the graft donor.

The chain links TRBV15 to TRBJ1-4, with 8 bases identical to TRBD1. The CDR3 totals 15 residues. The junction had 7 bases not matched to a gene; V was cut back by 3 bases and J by 7 bases. Germline CDR1 and CDR2: LNHNV and YYDKDF (reference sequence). CDR3 amino acids: CATSSDRGGREKLFF. CDR3 nucleotides: TGTGCCACCAGCAGCGACAGGGGAGGACGTGAAAAACTGTTTTTT. The complete variable domain, with remaining parts taken from reference TRBV15 and TRBJ1-4, reads DAMVIQNPRYQVTQFGKPVTLSCSQTLNHNVMYWYQQKSSQAPKLLFHYYDKDFNNEADTPDNFQSRRPNTSFCFLDIRSPGLGDTAMYLCATSSDRGGREKLFFGSGTQLSVL.

This clonotype has more than one count but fewer than ten. The chain carries TRBV29-1 and TRBJ2-5, with 7 bases identical to TRBD1. CDR1 SQVTM and CDR2 ANQGSEA come from the germline V gene. The V segment lost 2 bases and the J segment 4 bases; nucleotides outside the gene matches: 7. The CDR3 is 14 amino acids. CDR3 sequence (DNA): TGCAGCGTTGAAAGAGGTACAGGGGTAGAGACCCAGTACTTC. Encoded protein: CSVERGTGVETQYF.

The chain uses TRBV3-1 and TRBJ2-7; perhaps TRBD1 as D (5 bases). V was pared by 1 base and J by 2 bases, with 15 bases between. CDR1 and CDR2 (germline): LGHDT, YNNKEL (reference sequence). The CDR3 covers 16 residues. The CDR3 nucleotides are TGTGCCAGCAGCCAAGGGTCTGGACAAATCCCCTACGAGCAGTACTTC. Its protein is CASSQGSGQIPYEQYF.

This clonotype was detected only a few times. V is TRBV12-3 or TRBV12-4 and J is TRBJ2-7; 7 nucleotides agree with TRBD1. Losses at the gene ends were 4 bases for V and 3 bases for J; bases not matched to a gene: 6. The CDR3 sequence is 14 residues long. CDR3 sequence (DNA): TGTGCCAGCAGTTCCCTAGACAGGGTCTACGAGCAGTACTTC. It codes for CASSSLDRVYEQYF.

This clonotype turned up a few times. V usage is TRBV10-2 and J usage is TRBJ2-5; 11 bases are shared with TRBD2. Germline lookup yields CDR1 WSHSY and CDR2 SAAADI. The CDR3 runs to 14 residues. The junction had 4 bases not matched to a gene; V was cut back by 7 bases and J by 3 bases. The DNA of the CDR3 is TGCGCCAGCAATTCACTAGCGGGAGAAGAGACCCAGTACTTC. It codes for CASNSLAGEETQYF.

The chain uses TRBV6-2 or TRBV6-3 and TRBJ2-6; 8 bases match TRBD1. Per the germline V gene, CDR1 is MNHEY and CDR2 is SVGEGT. V shed 5 bases, J shed 4 bases, and the junction held 1 base outside the gene matches. The length of the CDR3 is 14 residues. Here the CDR3 DNA reads TGTGCCAGCAGTCGGACAGGGGGGGCCAACGTCCTGACTTTC. Translating gives CASSRTGGANVLTF.

This clonotype showed up many times. J is TRBJ2-1 and V is TRBV25-1; 15 bases line up with TRBD2. CDR1 MGHDK and CDR2 SYGVNS come from the germline V gene. The junction had 12 bases not matched to a gene; V was cut back by 0 bases and J by 9 bases. This CDR3 is built from 19 residues. CDR3: CASSEYLGGLAGGPSEQFF. The CDR3, as DNA: TGTGCCAGCAGTGAATATTTAGGCGGACTAGCGGGAGGGCCAAGTGAGCAGTTCTTC.

V gene TRBV30 combines with J gene TRBJ1-1; 7 bases are shared with TRBD1. V gave up 5 bases and J gave up 1 base; unmatched junction bases: 7. The germline gives CDR1 GTSNPN, CDR2 SVGIG (reference sequence). The CDR3 has 14 amino acids. The CDR3 protein is CAWGRQGWNTEAFF. The CDR3 region has the DNA TGTGCCTGGGGTAGACAGGGTTGGAACACTGAAGCTTTCTTT.

The chain joins TRBV7-2 to TRBJ2-3; 7 nucleotides align to TRBD2. Germline CDR1 and CDR2: SGHTA and FQGNSA. With 3 bases clipped from V and 7 bases from J, the junction kept 7 bases outside the gene matches. This CDR3 comprises 14 residues. The CDR3: CASSFSGGRNTQYF. The CDR3 nucleotides are TGTGCCAGCAGCTTCTCCGGGGGGAGGAATACGCAGTATTTT.

Only a few counts were recorded for this clonotype. V usage is TRBV18 and J usage is TRBJ2-5; D possibly corresponds to TRBD1 (6 bases). The CDR3 consists of 16 residues. Germline V CDR1 and CDR2: KGHSH, LQKENI. V was pared by 3 bases and J by 2 bases, with 16 bases between. CDR3 in amino acids: CASSPLQGSPQETQYF. The CDR3 DNA sequence: TGTGCCAGCTCACCGCTACAGGGTTCACCGCAAGAGACCCAGTACTTC.

V is TRBV4-2 and J is TRBJ2-5; D possibly matches TRBD1 or TRBD2 (6 bases each). Germline V gene lookup returns CDR1 LGHNA and CDR2 YNFKEQ. This CDR3 has 15 amino acids. V shed 0 bases and J shed 2 bases, with 10 bases lying between them. The CDR3 region is CASSQDLGGQETQYF. CDR3 sequence (DNA): TGTGCCAGCAGCCAAGATTTAGGGGGGCAAGAGACCCAGTACTTC.

This chain connects TRBV29-1 to TRBJ2-2; TRBD1 might be the D (6 bases). The germline V gene encodes CDR1 SQVTM and CDR2 ANQGSEA. V was pared by 7 bases and J by 3 bases, with 33 bases between. The CDR3 loop spans 20 amino acids. The CDR3 is CSARVLSGAVSSLDTGELFF. The CDR3 DNA reads TGCAGCGCGAGAGTACTCTCAGGGGCAGTATCCTCGTTGGACACCGGGGAGCTGTTTTTT.

The table lists this clonotype with a few counts. The chain combines TRBV10-3 with TRBJ2-2; TRBD2 matches 7 bases. Looked up from germline, CDR1 is ENHRY and CDR2 is SYGVKD. This CDR3 has 15 amino acids. The ends lost 3 bases at V and 1 base at J; junction bases unmatched: 2. The CDR3 loop reads CAISDWGGNTGELFF. The CDR3 nucleotides are TGTGCCATCAGTGATTGGGGGGGGAACACCGGGGAGCTGTTTTTT.

The CDR3 region has the DNA TGTGCCAGCAGCCCGGGACTGAGGTTTGAGGAGCAGTACTTC. This translates into CASSPGLRFEEQYF. J is TRBJ2-7 and V is TRBV12-3 or TRBV12-4; a possible D gene is TRBD2 (6 bases). This CDR3 has 14 amino acids. The V end lost 6 bases, the J end lost 7 bases, and 19 bases lay between the germline ends.

This clonotype was picked up a small number of times. The CDR3 loop reads CASSLETSGGVTDTQYF. The CDR3 region has the DNA TGTGCCAGCAGCTTAGAGACTAGCGGAGGGGTCACAGATACGCAGTATTTT. The chain recombines TRBV7-6 with TRBJ2-3, with 9 bases matching TRBD2. Per the germline V gene, CDR1 is SGHVS and CDR2 is FNYEAQ. The CDR3 totals 17 residues. V dropped 1 base and J dropped 2; count of bases not matched to a gene: 7.

In its sample, this clonotype was seen a few times. The chain employs TRBV5-1 and TRBJ1-1, with D maybe TRBD1 (6 bases). The CDR3 is 17 residues long. V lost 2 bases and J 4 bases, leaving 21 bases between the germline ends. CDR1 and CDR2 from the germline V gene are SGHRS and YFSETQ. CDR3 nucleotides: TGCGCCAGCAGCTTTTTTAGGGCAGGGGACGGGAGCACTGAAGCTTTCTTT. Amino acid sequence: CASSFFRAGDGSTEAFF.

This clonotype was seen a handful of times. The rearrangement joins TRBV7-6 to TRBJ1-1; 8 bases are shared with TRBD1. The CDR3 extends over 17 amino acids. V was pared by 1 base and J by 6 bases, with 13 bases of the junction left unmatched. The germline V gene encodes CDR1 SGHVS and CDR2 FNYEAQ. As DNA, the CDR3 is TGTGCCAGCAGCTTAGTCCGTGAGGACAGGGTCTATGCTGAAGCTTTCTTT. The encoded protein is CASSLVREDRVYAEAFF.

The rearrangement joins TRBV12-3 or TRBV12-4 to TRBJ2-6; unclear D gene. Trimming pared 5 bases from V and 0 bases from J, leaving 20 bases between. The CDR3 contains 19 residues. DNA of the CDR3: TGTGCCAGCAGTCCATGGCTCTTAATAGGATCCTCTGGGGCCAACGTCCTGACTTTC. Residues: CASSPWLLIGSSGANVLTF.

This clonotype was counted at least ten times. This chain uses TRBV7-6 with TRBJ1-6; 10 bases fit TRBD1. CDR1 and CDR2 (germline): SGHVS, FNYEAQ. This CDR3 is 14 amino acids long. The V and J ends lost 5 bases and 7 bases, in that order; junction bases with no gene match: 2. CDR3 residues: CASSPGQGNSPLHF. The CDR3, as DNA: TGTGCCAGCAGCCCGGGACAGGGGAATTCACCCCTCCACTTT.

This clonotype appeared many times. V usage is TRBV6-6 and J usage is TRBJ1-5; D not resolved. The CDR3 loop spans 10 amino acids. Germline CDR1 MNHNY, CDR2 SVGAGI (reference sequence). Trimming shortened V by 11 bases and J by 4 bases, and 6 bases separated the two germline ends. The CDR3 DNA follows: TGTGCCGCAGGAAATCAGCCCCAGCATTTT. It translates to CAAGNQPQHF.

This clonotype was detected only a few times. This sequence joins TRBV11-2 and TRBJ2-3, with TRBD2 identical over 7 bases. CDR1 and CDR2 from the germline V gene are SGHAT and FQNNGV. The ends lost 0 bases at V and 6 bases at J; junction bases unmatched: 12. CDR3 length: 17 amino acids. The CDR3 DNA reads as TGTGCCAGCAGCTTAGATGGGTGGGGGAGGGCCGGGGATACGCAGTATTTT. Its translation is CASSLDGWGRAGDTQYF.

The rearrangement uses TRBV27 and TRBJ2-2; 9 bases map to TRBD2. This CDR3 is built from 17 residues. The trim removed 7 bases at V and 3 bases at J, leaving 12 bases unmatched. Germline CDR1 is MNHEY and CDR2 is SMNVEV (reference sequence). CDR3 DNA sequence: TGTGCCAGCACCCTACGGGTAGCGGGAGTAGACACCGGGGAGCTGTTTTTT. Translation gives CASTLRVAGVDTGELFF.

The chain couples TRBV4-1 to TRBJ2-4; D is unclear. V lost 1 base and J 9 bases, leaving 13 bases between the germline ends. The CDR3 sequence is 14 residues long. Germline V gene data show CDR1 as MGHRA and CDR2 as YSYEKL. The DNA of the CDR3 is TGCGCCAGCAGCCAAGCGTGGGCGATGGGCATTCAGTACTTC. It is translated as CASSQAWAMGIQYF.

V and J are TRBV28 and TRBJ1-1; D gene ambiguous. Trimming took off 3 bases at V and 0 bases at J, with 8 bases between the two ends. Germline CDR1 is MDHEN and CDR2 is SYDVKM. CDR3 length: 14 amino acids. Written as DNA, the CDR3 is TGTGCCAGCAGTTTGTGGACGGTGAACACTGAAGCTTTCTTT. It codes for CASSLWTVNTEAFF. The full variable domain, its missing parts supplied by reference TRBV28 and TRBJ1-1, is DVKVTQSSRYLVKRTGEKVFLECVQDMDHENMFWYRQDPGLGLRLIYFSYDVKMKEKGDIPEGYSVSREKKERFSLILESASTNQTSMYLCASSLWTVNTEAFFGQGTRLTVV.

This rearrangement joins TRBV28 to TRBJ2-3; the D is unclear. The CDR3 has 12 residues. Germline assignment: CDR1 MDHEN and CDR2 SYDVKM. V lost 2 bases to trimming and J lost 5 bases, with 5 bases between them. In DNA form, the CDR3 reads TGTGCCAGCAGTTTACGGAAAGATACGCAGTATTTT. It specifies CASSLRKDTQYF.

This CDR3 is CASSTEINSYEQYF. CDR3 DNA sequence: TGTGCCAGCAGCACGGAGATTAACTCCTACGAGCAGTACTTC. V and J are TRBV7-2 and TRBJ2-7, with unresolved D. V lost 5 bases, J lost 0 bases, and 11 bases lay in between. The CDR3 totals 14 residues. CDR1 and CDR2 from the germline V gene are SGHTA and FQGNSA.

The chain couples TRBV20-1 to TRBJ2-2; D call uncertain. V was cut by 1 base and J by 2 bases, with 11 bases left in between. The CDR3 is made up of 15 amino acids. Germline CDR1 is DFQATT and CDR2 is SNEGSKA (reference sequence). As DNA, the CDR3 is TGCAGTGCTAGAGTGGAGACGGCTAACACCGGGGAGCTGTTTTTT. It is translated as CSARVETANTGELFF.

This chain uses TRBV2 with TRBJ2-5; possibly TRBD1 for D (6 bases). Germline CDR1 SNHLY, CDR2 FYNNEI. Trimming removed 4 bases at V and 2 bases at J, with 11 bases between. The CDR3 is 14 residues long. The CDR3 sequence is CASSGTVLQETQYF. The CDR3 DNA sequence: TGTGCCAGCAGTGGGACAGTCCTTCAAGAGACCCAGTACTTC.

This clonotype was counted a few times. The chain couples TRBV7-9 to TRBJ1-2; no clear D. The V gene's germline CDR1 is SEHNR and CDR2 FQNEAQ (reference sequence). Trimming removed 3 bases at V and 10 bases at J, with 18 bases between. CDR3 length: 14 amino acids. The CDR3 bases are TGTGCCAGCAGCTTGAGAGCGGGGTTGAAAGACTACACCTTC. This sequence encodes CASSLRAGLKDYTF.

Ten or more counts support this clonotype. This chain connects TRBV5-1 to TRBJ1-1; a possible D gene is TRBD1 (5 bases). The CDR3 covers 15 residues. Germline V gene sequence: CDR1 SGHRS, CDR2 YFSETQ. Trimming took off 2 bases at V and 3 bases at J, with 14 bases between the two ends. The chain's CDR3 is CASSLGAGYDTEAFF. The CDR3 bases are TGCGCCAGCAGCTTAGGGGCCGGGTATGACACTGAAGCTTTCTTT. Full variable domain (outside the CDR3, taken from reference TRBV5-1 and TRBJ1-1): KAGVTQTPRYLIKTRGQQVTLSCSPISGHRSVSWYQQTPGQGLQFLFEYFSETQRNKGNFPGRFSGRQFSNSRSEMNVSTLELGDSALYLCASSLGAGYDTEAFFGQGTRLTVV.

This clonotype was seen only a few times. As DNA, the CDR3 is TGCGCCAGCAGCCCCAATCGACAGGCGACCTACGAGCAGTACTTC. This gives the protein CASSPNRQATYEQYF. The V and J genes are TRBV5-1 and TRBJ2-7; D might be TRBD1 (6 bases). CDR3 length: 15 amino acids. The V gene lost 4 bases and the J gene lost 2 bases, with 16 bases spanning the gap. CDR1 is SGHRS and CDR2 is YFSETQ in the germline V gene. The full variable domain, in which reference TRBV5-1 and TRBJ2-7 provide the parts outside the CDR3, is KAGVTQTPRYLIKTRGQQVTLSCSPISGHRSVSWYQQTPGQGLQFLFEYFSETQRNKGNFPGRFSGRQFSNSRSEMNVSTLELGDSALYLCASSPNRQATYEQYFGPGTRLTVT.